This T cell receptor beta chain derives from a study of blood T cell repertoires in COVID-19. Study-wide background: Acute and convalescent COVID-19 specimens originated in the United States, Italy and Spain.

Under the authors' procedure: How many nucleated cells were present was estimated from reference gene primer amplification. Method: immunoSEQ multiplex PCR; TCRdb's copy keeps in-frame clones and lacks some. V, J and clone size are those of that table, while D and trimming were read from the DNA. The sample shows 160,000 or so clones, approximately 84% of them seen only once. The CDR3 runs 15 residues. Trimming cost V 0 bases and J 4 bases; bases outside gene matches: 3. Germline V gene lookup returns CDR1 MNHNS and CDR2 SASEGT. Sequencing was performed on peripheral blood. The receptor's source is a man aged 40-49 years with acute or convalescent COVID-19. The chain recombines TRBV6-1 with TRBJ1-5; TRBD1 matches at 7 bases. CDR3 nucleotide sequence: TGTGCCAGCAGTGAAGCACCAGGGGGAAATCAGCCCCAGCATTTT. It is translated as CASSEAPGGNQPQHF.